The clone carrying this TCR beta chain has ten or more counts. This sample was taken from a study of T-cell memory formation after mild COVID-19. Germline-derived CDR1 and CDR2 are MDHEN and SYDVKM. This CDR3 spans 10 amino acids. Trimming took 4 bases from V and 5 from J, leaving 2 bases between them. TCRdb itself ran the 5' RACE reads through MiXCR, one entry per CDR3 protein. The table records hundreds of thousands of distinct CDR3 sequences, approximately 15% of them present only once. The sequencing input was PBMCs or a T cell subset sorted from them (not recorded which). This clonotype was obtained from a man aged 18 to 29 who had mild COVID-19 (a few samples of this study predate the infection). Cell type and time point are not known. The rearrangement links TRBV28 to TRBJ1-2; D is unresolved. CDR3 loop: CASSSYGYTF. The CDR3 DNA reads TGTGCCAGCAGTTCTTATGGCTACACCTTC.